This T cell receptor (beta chain) was recovered during a study of control samples from healthy donors and cancer patients. V was shortened by 4 bases and J by 1 base, with 13 bases between the two germline ends. CDR1 and CDR2 (germline): KGHSH, LQKENI. CDR3 size: 15 residues. Sequencing was performed with immunoSEQ multiplex PCR; in TCRdb, only in-frame clones are kept and a portion is missing. In the table there are under 65,000 clones, around 93% of which are singletons. Sequenced: PBMCs. This clonotype was sampled from a young man with colorectal cancer. The chain couples TRBV18 to TRBJ1-1; D may be TRBD1 (5 bases). The CDR3 is CASSQQGESNTEAFF. The CDR3 nucleotides read TGTGCCAGCTCACAACAAGGGGAATCGAACACTGAAGCTTTCTTT.